This note documents a single TCR beta chain sequence. The sample is drawn from a study of blood T cell repertoires in COVID-19. Repertoires were generated with immunoSEQ multiplex PCR, while TCRdb's copy carries only in-frame clones and drops some. The sample contains 30,000 to 35,000 clones, roughly 80% of which appear only once. Sample: peripheral blood. This clonotype originated in a man aged 45 to 65 with acute or convalescent COVID-19.

CDR3 sequence (DNA): TGTGCCACCAGTGACCGTCGACAAGACAACAATGAGCAGTTCTTC. Translating gives CATSDRRQDNNEQFF. The rearrangement links TRBV24-1 to TRBJ2-1; D not certain. Germline CDR1 KGHDR, CDR2 SFDVKD. This CDR3 region has 15 residues. Trimming shortened V by 4 bases and J by 5 bases, and 14 bases separated the two germline ends.